This TCR beta chain was obtained from a study of CD8+ T cells in alopecia areata (dated by TCRdb to about 2018). Context from the whole study: Treated patients were enrolled in an open-label pilot trial of oral tofacitinib, 5 to 10 mg twice daily, for moderate-to-severe alopecia areata. Tofacitinib was given for 6 to 18 months, followed by 6 months of follow-up off drug to assess delayed response and recurrence. To study T cell clonal expansion in alopecia areata, the researchers applied high-throughput TCRbeta sequencing to both the C3H/HeJ mouse model and human patients. On the human side, TCRbeta sequencing was run on scalp tissue and on sorted CD4+ and CD8+ peripheral blood T cells from healthy controls and from alopecia areata patients with either patchy or totalis/universalis disease. Scalp clonality was compared among normal scalp (n=4), patchy alopecia areata scalp (n=8), and alopecia totalis/universalis scalp (n=8). Tofacitinib-treated patients had biopsies at baseline and at 4 and 24 weeks of treatment, with a later scalp biopsy in several patients. RNA was obtained with the PAXgene miRNA kit for fixed scalp, the miRNeasy kit for PBMCs, and the RNeasy kit for mouse skin. immunoSEQ multiplex PCR using 35 Vbeta forward primers and 13 Jbeta reverse primers was used to amplify TCRbeta CDR3 regions. For the treated patients, the SALT score, which quantifies what percentage of scalp surface area is affected, served as the measure of disease severity. Here is what the overall study found, with its caveats: Because the treated cohort was small and had just a single nonresponder, larger studies are needed to establish links between baseline CD8+ expansion and response. With tofacitinib, both scalp clonality and the number of expanded CD8+ clones among the top 100 scalp clones went down significantly. Compared with mice, TCR sequences shared between patients were less clear, possibly partly because of HLA diversity across the patient population. Higher clonality and more expanded CD8+ clones were observed in lesional scalp than in normal scalp, particularly in alopecia totalis/universalis, a finding suggestive of antigenic drive. Many expanded lesional clones persisted in scalp and blood during tofacitinib treatment, which may partly explain relapse after stopping treatment. Resident alphabeta T cells in normal human skin are also sequenced, complicating scalp TCR repertoire analysis, unlike mouse skin dominated by gammadelta T cells.

The cysteine opens and the phenylalanine closes a CDR3 of 15 amino acids. This entry keeps only the CDR3 DNA: 45 bases, framed from base 1. In the germline V gene (reference sequence), CDR1 corresponds to MNHNY and CDR2 to SVGAGI. V is pared back by 6 bases and J by 3 bases, with 14 bases lying between the germline termini. The library was prepared using the immunoSEQ multiplex PCR assay. RNA was extracted from all samples and reverse transcribed into cDNA as template for TCR sequencing. SuperScript III was used to make first-strand cDNA, primed with a 2:1 mix of oligo-dT and random hexamers. A synthetic immune receptor repertoire was used to assess amplification bias, and residual bias was removed computationally. On the study's bioinformatics: Raw reads were preprocessed to remove errors, and CDR3 was defined according to IMGT conventions as the region from the conserved cysteine to phenylalanine. Clonality was computed as 1 minus the Shannon entropy, with the entropy normalized by log2 of the number of productive unique TCRs. Whether scalp clones were CD4 or CD8 was inferred by matching scalp TCRbeta sequences against CD4 and CD8 repertoires sorted from blood. TCRdb carries this immuneACCESS record with in-frame sequences only. Its versions omit some clonotypes, under half of them owing to an unresolved V gene in the studies checked, with the rest unexplained. V and J calls and clone size are as listed in that table; D and trimming were resolved from the DNA. The sample records about 190,000 clones, roughly three fifths of which are singletons. Approximately 0.7% of the sample lies in the top ten.

Comment on this clone: Its antigen has not been determined. Per-nucleotide qualities are absent, and no much larger clonotype sits a single base away.

Per the publication, the time point label means: less than five weeks on oral tofacitinib. This sample's treatment or condition label indicates: oral pan-JAK inhibitor, 5-10 mg twice daily. Lesional scalp punch biopsies and peripheral blood were obtained from alopecia areata patients. PBMCs were separated by density centrifugation and stained for CD3, CD4 and CD8, after which CD4+ and CD8+ T cells were sorted on a FACSAria. The chain joins TRBV6-6 to TRBJ1-4, with TRBD1 perhaps the D gene, on 6 matching bases. The source of this sequence is a human donor with alopecia areata. Sequencing was performed on CD4+ T cells sorted from blood, taken at week 4, from a patient treated with tofacitinib. DNA sequence: TGTGCCAGCAGGTCCTCGGGGGCAGCTAATGAAAAACTGTTTTTT. This is translated as CASRSSGAANEKLFF.